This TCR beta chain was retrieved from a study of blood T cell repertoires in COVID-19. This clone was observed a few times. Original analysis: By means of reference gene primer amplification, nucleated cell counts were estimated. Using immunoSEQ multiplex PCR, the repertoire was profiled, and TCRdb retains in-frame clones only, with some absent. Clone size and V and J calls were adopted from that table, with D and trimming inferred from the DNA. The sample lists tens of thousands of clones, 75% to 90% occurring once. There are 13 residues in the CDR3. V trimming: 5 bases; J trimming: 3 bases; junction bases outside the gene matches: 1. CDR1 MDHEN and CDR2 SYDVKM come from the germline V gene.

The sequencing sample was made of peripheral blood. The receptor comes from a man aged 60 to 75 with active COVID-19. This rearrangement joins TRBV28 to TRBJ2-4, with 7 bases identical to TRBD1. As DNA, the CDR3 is TGTGCCAGCAGTCAGGGGGACAAAAACATTCAGTACTTC. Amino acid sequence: CASSQGDKNIQYF. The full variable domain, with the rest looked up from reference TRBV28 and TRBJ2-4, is DVKVTQSSRYLVKRTGEKVFLECVQDMDHENMFWYRQDPGLGLRLIYFSYDVKMKEKGDIPEGYSVSREKKERFSLILESASTNQTSMYLCASSQGDKNIQYFGAGTRLSVL.